This T cell receptor beta chain was identified during a study of T cell responses to AZD1222 COVID-19 vaccine. Turning to the study itself: Second-dose intervals near 4 or 12 weeks were combined. Whole-study findings and limits: Unmutated variant regions reportedly attract nearly half of all spike-specific TCRs. Seropositive status at baseline applied to only a handful of AZD1222 recipients. Donor demographics were predominantly white British with a female majority; clonal diversity may be underestimated.

Sequencing was performed with immunoSEQ multiplex PCR; in TCRdb, only in-frame clones are kept and a portion is missing. The repertoire includes about 100,000 clones, roughly 90% of them detected once, and 6.6% sits in the top ten. The CDR3 runs 12 residues. The V gene's germline CDR1 is MDHEN and CDR2 SYDVKM. The V gene lost 5 bases and the J gene lost 1 base, with 2 bases spanning the gap. Turning to this clone: Its antigen is as yet unknown.

The sequence derives from an adult in good health. The starting material was peripheral blood, obtained on day 0 of AZD1222 vaccination. This chain joins TRBV28 and TRBJ1-4; D gene uncertain. For the CDR3, the DNA is TGTGCCAGCAGTAGAACTAATGAAAAACTGTTTTTT. This encodes CASSRTNEKLFF.